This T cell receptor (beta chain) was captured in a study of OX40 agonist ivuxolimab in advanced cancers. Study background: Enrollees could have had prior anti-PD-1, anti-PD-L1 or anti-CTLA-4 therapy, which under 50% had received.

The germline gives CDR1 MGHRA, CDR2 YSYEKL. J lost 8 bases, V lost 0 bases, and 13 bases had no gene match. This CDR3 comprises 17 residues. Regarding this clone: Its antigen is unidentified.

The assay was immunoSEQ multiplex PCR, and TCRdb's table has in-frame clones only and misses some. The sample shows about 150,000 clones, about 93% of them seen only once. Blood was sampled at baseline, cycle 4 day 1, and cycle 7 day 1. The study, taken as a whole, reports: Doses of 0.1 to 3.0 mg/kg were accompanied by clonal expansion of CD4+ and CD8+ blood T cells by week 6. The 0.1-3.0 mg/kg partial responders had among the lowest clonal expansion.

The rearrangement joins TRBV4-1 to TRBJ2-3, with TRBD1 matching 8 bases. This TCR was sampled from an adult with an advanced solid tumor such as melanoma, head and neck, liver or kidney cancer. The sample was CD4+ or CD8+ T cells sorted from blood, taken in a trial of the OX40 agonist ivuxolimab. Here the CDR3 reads CASSQDPGQGPLATQYF. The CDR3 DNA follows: TGCGCCAGCAGCCAAGACCCTGGACAGGGCCCCCTAGCTACGCAGTATTTT.